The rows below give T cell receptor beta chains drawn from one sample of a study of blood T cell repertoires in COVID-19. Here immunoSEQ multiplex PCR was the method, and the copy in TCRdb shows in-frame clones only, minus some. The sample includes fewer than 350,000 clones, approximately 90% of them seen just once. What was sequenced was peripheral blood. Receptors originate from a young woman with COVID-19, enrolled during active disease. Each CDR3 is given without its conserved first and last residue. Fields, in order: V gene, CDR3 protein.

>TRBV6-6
ASTPRGTGSFNGYT
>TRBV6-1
ASSDLRGGERYNEQF
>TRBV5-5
ASSLVGLAGGTHEQY
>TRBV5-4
ASSPTKTSDQETQY
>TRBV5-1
ASSLKPGQTATNEKLF
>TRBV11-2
ASSLEGGRAHEQY
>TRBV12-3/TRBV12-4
ASSRGRSTEAF
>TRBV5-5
ASSSPSGGVAEQY
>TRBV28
ASSQYTPGGTEAF
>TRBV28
ASITTENTEAF
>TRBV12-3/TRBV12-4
ASTGLAYEQY
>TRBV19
ASTGTGGGNQPQH
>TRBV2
ASSEAGGSGYGYT
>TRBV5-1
ASSTVGHSTDTQY
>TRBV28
ATGGSTDTQY
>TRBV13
ASSFGGYTIY
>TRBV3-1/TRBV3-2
ASTQGAEQY
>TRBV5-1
ASSQAGQGYEQY
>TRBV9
ASSVIAGNTEAF
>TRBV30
AWSRQIAGREKLF
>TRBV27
ASKSGWGRANEKLF
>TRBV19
ASSIAAGENTEAF
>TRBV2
ASSGDRVKAF
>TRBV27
ASGAGNEQF
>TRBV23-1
ASSQSDTAEGNTIY
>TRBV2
ASSSTRNEQF
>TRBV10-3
AISEQGFDSPLH
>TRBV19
ASSLQTDTQY